A selection of T cell receptor beta chains follows, all from one sample in a study of beta chain features in type 1 diabetes. The assay was immunoSEQ multiplex PCR, and TCRdb's table has in-frame clones only and misses some. This table holds 600,000 to 700,000 clones, 12% found once. The specimen sequenced was naive CD4+ T cells from blood. The receptors originated from a man aged 30 to 39 with type 1 diabetes. Both conserved end residues are part of each CDR3. A D gene is named only where the DNA matches it firmly. A clone size is listed for some rows: how often the clone was seen (once, few, many), or a class if it is expanded.

>TRBJ1-1|TRBV11-2|TRBD1|.|13
TGTGCCAGCAGCCGCGGACAGGGCTTTGAAGCTTTCTTT
CASSRGQGFEAFF
>TRBJ2-5|TRBV10-3|TRBD1|.|15
TGTGCCATCAGTGGGAGACAGGGGGCTTCAGAGACCCAGTACTTC
CAISGRQGASETQYF
>TRBJ1-2|TRBV11-3|TRBD1|.|16
TGTGCCAGCAGCGCCAGGGGACAGACGACTAACTATGGCTACACCTTC
CASSARGQTTNYGYTF
>TRBJ1-2|TRBV7-2|TRBD1|.|13
TGTGCCAGCAGCCTAGGACAGGGGAGGGGCTACACCTTC
CASSLGQGRGYTF
>TRBJ2-3|TRBV5-1|.|.|13
TGCGCCAGCAGCTTAAACTCTGGAGATACGCAGTATTTT
CASSLNSGDTQYF
>TRBJ1-6|TRBV19|.|.|15
TGTGCCAGTAGTCCTGGCCCCAGGGGCGATTCACCCCTCCACTTT
CASSPGPRGDSPLHF
>TRBJ1-3|TRBV6-5|.|.|14
TGTGCCAGCAGTTACGACGGCAGGCGAAACACCATATATTTT
CASSYDGRRNTIYF
>TRBJ1-1|TRBV29-1|TRBD1|.|13
TGCAGCGGCGACAGGGGGCTTAGGACTGAAGCTTTCTTT
CSGDRGLRTEAFF
>TRBJ1-1|TRBV29-1|TRBD1|few|11
TGCAGCGTCCCGGACAGGCGAGGAGCTTTCTTT
CSVPDRRGAFF
>TRBJ2-1|TRBV4-1|TRBD2|few|14
TGCGCCAGCAGCCAAGGTTTCGGGGGGAGTGAGCAGTTCTTC
CASSQGFGGSEQFF
>TRBJ2-1|TRBV11-3|.|few|15
TGTGCCAGCAGCTTGGCTGGGACGGTATACAATGAGCAGTTCTTC
CASSLAGTVYNEQFF
>TRBJ1-1|TRBV6-1|.|.|13
TGTGCCAGCAAGTACGGACCAAACACTGAAGCTTTCTTT
CASKYGPNTEAFF
>TRBJ2-3|TRBV9|.|.|16
TGTGCCAGCAGCGTTACTAGAAGCCCAAGCACAGATACGCAGTATTTT
CASSVTRSPSTDTQYF
>TRBJ1-6|TRBV7-2|.|once|14
TGTGCCAGCAGCTTAGGGCCCCGCCCAATGACCCTCCACTTT
CASSLGPRPMTLHF
>TRBJ2-5|TRBV7-2|TRBD1|few|15
TGTGCCAGCAGCTTAAACAGGGGGCGCGAGGAGACCCAGTACTTC
CASSLNRGREETQYF
>TRBJ2-5|TRBV7-2|TRBD2|.|15
TGTGCCAGCAGCTTAGCCGTAGCGGGGGGTGAGACCCAGTACTTC
CASSLAVAGGETQYF
>TRBJ1-5|TRBV18|.|.|13
TGTGCCAGCTCACCCGGAGAAGATCAGCCCCAGCATTTT
CASSPGEDQPQHF
>TRBJ2-3|TRBV5-4|TRBD2|.|16
TGTGCCAGCAGCTTGAATTTAGCGGGGGGCAGAGATACGCAGTATTTT
CASSLNLAGGRDTQYF
>TRBJ2-7|TRBV18|TRBD1|few|14
TGTGCCAGCTCACCCGGACAGGGATTATACGAGCAGTACTTC
CASSPGQGLYEQYF
>TRBJ1-5|TRBV7-2|TRBD1|.|14
TGTGCCAGCAGTAATACAGGGGGAGGACAGCCCCAGCATTTT
CASSNTGGGQPQHF
>TRBJ2-7|TRBV4-3|.|.|15
TGCGCCAGCAGCCAAGAGTACGGCGGAACCTACGAGCAGTACTTC
CASSQEYGGTYEQYF
>TRBJ2-7|TRBV2|.|.|14
TGTGCCAGTCGCGAGGACGCAAGCTCCTACGAGCAGTACTTC
CASREDASSYEQYF
>TRBJ1-5|TRBV28|TRBD1|.|13
TGTGCCAGCATCCGACAGGGTGATCAGCCCCAGCATTTT
CASIRQGDQPQHF
>TRBJ1-2|TRBV5-6|.|few|14
TGTGCCAGCAGCTTGCGCGCAGGGTCTGTGGGCTACACCTTC
CASSLRAGSVGYTF
>TRBJ2-7|TRBV20-1|.|.|10
TGCAGTGCGGCCGGGACACAACAGTACTTC
CSAAGTQQYF
>TRBJ2-7|TRBV28|.|few|12
TGTGCCAGCAGTTCTGACAGACACGAGCAGTACTTC
CASSSDRHEQYF
>TRBJ1-1|TRBV7-2|.|.|14
TGTGCCAGCAGCCCCACGGACACCTACACTGAAGCTTTCTTT
CASSPTDTYTEAFF
>TRBJ2-3|TRBV9|.|.|13
TGTGCCAGCAGCCGAACTAGTATAGATACGCAGTATTTT
CASSRTSIDTQYF
>TRBJ2-7|TRBV5-6|.|few|14
TGTGCCAGCAGCTCCTTACAGGGCTCCTACGAGCAGTACTTC
CASSSLQGSYEQYF
>TRBJ1-2|TRBV29-1|.|.|12
TGCAGCGTTGACGACCAGAACTATGGCTACACCTTC
CSVDDQNYGYTF
>TRBJ1-4|TRBV2|.|few|14
TGTGCCACCTCGCCCCGGGATGATGGTGAAAAACTGTTTTTT
CATSPRDDGEKLFF
>TRBJ1-2|TRBV5-4|.|.|14
TGTGCCAGCAACCTACGAGAAGGAAACTATGGCTACACCTTC
CASNLREGNYGYTF
>TRBJ1-6|TRBV5-4|TRBD1|few|14
TGTGCCAGCAGTGGGGGACAGGGCTATTCACCCCTCCACTTT
CASSGGQGYSPLHF
>TRBJ1-1|TRBV4-2|.|few|16
TGTGCCAGCAGCTCCTTGGCGGCACTGATGAACACTGAAGCTTTCTTT
CASSSLAALMNTEAFF
>TRBJ1-2|TRBV11-2|.|few|14
TGTGCCAGCAGCTTAGGAGGGCAGAACTATGGCTACACCTTC
CASSLGGQNYGYTF
>TRBJ2-3|TRBV7-8|TRBD1|.|16
TGTGCCAGCAGCTTGTACAGGGGGCAGATCGGAGATACGCAGTATTTT
CASSLYRGQIGDTQYF
>TRBJ1-2|TRBV7-9|.|few|14
TGTGCCAGCAGCTATTCACAGGCGTTCTATGGCTACACCTTC
CASSYSQAFYGYTF
>TRBJ1-6|TRBV7-2|.|.|14
TGTGCCAGCAGCTTATTGGCAGGGGAGTCACCCCTCCACTTT
CASSLLAGESPLHF
>TRBJ2-3|TRBV7-2|.|many|14
TGTGCCAGCACAACAGGACTGAGCACAGATACGCAGTATTTT
CASTTGLSTDTQYF
>TRBJ1-2|TRBV4-3|.|.|15
TGCGCCAGCAGCCAAGATTTCGCAGGGGTCTATGGCTACACCTTC
CASSQDFAGVYGYTF
>TRBJ1-4|TRBV28|.|.|11
TGTGCCAGCAGTTCGCCCCAAAGCCTGTTTTTT
CASSSPQSLFF
>TRBJ1-6|TRBV11-2|TRBD1|.|15
TGTGCCAGCAGCTTAACAGGGGGCGCAGAATCACCCCTCCACTTT
CASSLTGGAESPLHF
>TRBJ1-2|TRBV9|.|.|13
TGTGCCAGCAGCGTATATGGGGGCCTAGGCTACACCTTC
CASSVYGGLGYTF
>TRBJ2-7|TRBV7-9|TRBD1|few|16
TGTGCCAGCAGCGAACATAGTGGACAGGGGTCCTACGAGCAGTACTTC
CASSEHSGQGSYEQYF
>TRBJ2-7|TRBV29-1|.|.|11
TGCAGCGTTGCTTCTCGTAGGGAGCAGTACTTC
CSVASRREQYF
>TRBJ1-2|TRBV15|.|few|13
TGTGCCACCAGCAGAGTCAGTTACTATGGCTACACCTTC
CATSRVSYYGYTF
>TRBJ1-5|TRBV2|.|few|14
TGTGCCAGCAGCAAGGGCACAGTAAGGGAGCCCCAGCATTTT
CASSKGTVREPQHF
>TRBJ1-2|TRBV2|.|.|12
TGTGCCAGCAGTGAACTTTCCTATGGCTACACCTTC
CASSELSYGYTF
>TRBJ2-7|TRBV2|TRBD2|.|14
TGTGCCAGCAGTAAACTCGCGGGAGCCTACGAGCAGTACTTC
CASSKLAGAYEQYF